The clone carrying this T cell receptor (beta chain) appeared a few times. This sample stems from a study of glioma-infiltrating T cells. This CDR3 region has 14 residues. Germline CDR1 is GTSNPN and CDR2 is SVGIG (reference sequence). V was clipped by 3 bases and J by 3 bases; unmatched bases: 3. The iRepertoire nested amplicon-rescue multiplex PCR amplified TCR alpha and beta CDR3s from RNA. Each CDR3 protein gets one entry after TCRdb re-called the multiplex PCR reads with MiXCR. The sample lists fewer than 250,000 distinct CDR3 sequences; over 25% were seen once. The sequenced sample was glioma tissue, nonneoplastic brain tissue, or PBMCs (not recorded which). The chain has TRBV30 and TRBJ2-1; TRBD2 agrees at 9 bases. This clonotype was sampled from a human donor with low-grade glioma or glioblastoma, undergoing nonglioma brain surgery, or in good health (not recorded which). CDR3 loop: CAWRQAGGYNEQFF. The CDR3 coding sequence is TGTGCCTGGAGACAAGCGGGAGGCTACAATGAGCAGTTCTTC.